The T cell receptor (beta chain) described here comes from a study of T cell responses to AZD1222 COVID-19 vaccine. Study overall: Pooling was applied to second doses at about 4 or about 12 weeks.

The study, taken as a whole, reports: Only a handful of AZD1222 recipients, several in all, had baseline seropositivity. Donors skewed white British and female; clonal diversity was possibly underestimated.

Data came from immunoSEQ multiplex PCR; TCRdb stores just in-frame clones and leaves some out. The sample includes around 150,000 clones, roughly 90% of them seen just once. On this clone itself: Its antigen remains unknown.

The V end was cut by 3 bases, the J end by 5 bases, with 14 bases between. This CDR3 comprises 15 residues. Germline values: CDR1 MNHEY, CDR2 SMNVEV (reference sequence). The receptor comes from an adult in good health. This chain connects TRBV27 to TRBJ2-1; D remains ambiguous. Sequenced here: peripheral blood, sampled on day 0 of AZD1222 vaccination. The CDR3 loop is CASSLGSKPHNEQFF. The CDR3 nucleotides are TGTGCCAGCAGTTTGGGGTCCAAGCCTCACAATGAGCAGTTCTTC.